Shown below are 26 T cell receptor beta chains from a single sample sequenced in a study of control samples from healthy donors and cancer patients. Profiling relied on immunoSEQ multiplex PCR, and the TCRdb table lists in-frame clones only, not all of them. This sample has about 43,000 clones; roughly 94% occur once, and the top ten carry about 24%. The sample comprised blood. All receptors come from a man aged 60 to 75 in good health.

This chain connects TRBV24-1 to TRBJ2-1, with D perhaps matching TRBD1 or TRBD2 (6 bases each). CDR3 length equals 13 residues. Per the germline V gene, CDR1 is KGHDR and CDR2 is SFDVKD. The V and J ends lost 12 bases and 8 bases respectively, with 19 bases between them. CDR3 sequence (DNA): TGTGCCGCCGACGGGGGCTTGGGAGATGAGCAGTTCTTC. Encoded protein: CAADGGLGDEQFF.

This chain joins TRBV5-5 and TRBJ1-1; D might be TRBD1 (5 bases). Deletions cut 1 base from V and 11 bases from J, with 21 bases between. The CDR3 loop spans 15 amino acids. CDR1 is SGHKS, CDR2 YYEKEE, per germline (reference sequence). The CDR3 loop reads CASSLLQVVGLSAFF. DNA for the CDR3: TGTGCCAGCAGCTTGTTACAGGTCGTGGGCCTGAGCGCTTTCTTT.

The chain uses TRBV5-6 and TRBJ2-7; D ambiguous. This CDR3 contains 12 residues. Trimming took off 2 bases at V and 3 bases at J, with 6 bases between the two ends. Germline CDR1 and CDR2: SGHDT and YYEEEE. The CDR3 loop is CASSFAGYEQYF. CDR3 in DNA: TGTGCCAGCAGCTTTGCCGGCTACGAGCAGTACTTC.

The chain couples TRBV6-5 to TRBJ1-5; D call uncertain. V was trimmed by 8 bases and J by 4 bases, leaving 15 bases between them. The CDR3 totals 14 residues. Germline V gives CDR1 MNHEY, CDR2 SVGAGI. The CDR3 nucleotides are TGTGCCAGCGGAAACCTAAGAATTAATCAGCCCCAGCATTTT. Protein: CASGNLRINQPQHF.

The rearrangement uses TRBV20-1 and TRBJ1-1, with a weak D call TRBD1 (5 bases). CDR3 length equals 11 residues. The germline V gene encodes CDR1 DFQATT and CDR2 SNEGSKA (reference sequence). V was pared by 6 bases and J by 10 bases, with 15 bases between. The CDR3 protein is CSALAGARAFF. The CDR3 DNA sequence: TGCAGTGCCCTAGCCGGGGCGAGAGCTTTCTTT.

The gene calls are TRBV5-1 and TRBJ1-4; D is perhaps TRBD1 (6 bases). Trimming shortened V by 5 bases and J by 5 bases, and 13 bases separated the two germline ends. Per germline, CDR1 SGHRS and CDR2 YFSETQ. The CDR3 sequence is 14 residues long. CDR3 bases: TGCGCCAGCAGTGCCGGGACAAAGAATGAAAAACTGTTTTTT. Its protein is CASSAGTKNEKLFF.

The V gene is TRBV19, the J gene TRBJ1-1, with D unresolved. The ends were cut back, 3 bases at V and 1 base at J, with 9 bases in the middle. CDR1 and CDR2 from the germline V gene are LNHDA and SQIVND (reference sequence). The CDR3 consists of 14 residues. The CDR3 loop reads CASSIAAENTEAFF. In DNA, the CDR3 is TGTGCCAGTAGTATCGCTGCGGAGAACACTGAAGCTTTCTTT.

The gene calls are TRBV30 and TRBJ1-2, with unresolved D. The CDR3 is made up of 12 amino acids. Deletions cut 0 bases from V and 5 bases from J, with 7 bases between. Germline V lookup: CDR1 GTSNPN, CDR2 SVGIG (reference sequence). Written as DNA, the CDR3 is TGTGCCTGGAGTGTAGGCCAGTATGGCTACACCTTC. Translating gives CAWSVGQYGYTF.

This clone was seen once. This chain joins TRBV19 and TRBJ1-1; D may be TRBD1 (5 bases). The germline V and J ends were trimmed by 3 bases and 1 base, with 9 bases remaining between them. The CDR3 sequence is 14 residues long. Germline assignment: CDR1 LNHDA and CDR2 SQIVND (reference sequence). The CDR3 sequence: CASSIQGGNTEAFF. The CDR3 nucleotides are TGTGCCAGTAGTATTCAGGGCGGGAACACTGAAGCTTTCTTT.

The genes are TRBV18 and TRBJ1-1; D gene unclear. CDR1 is KGHSH and CDR2 is LQKENI in the germline V gene. The length of the CDR3 is 14 residues. Trimming removed 6 bases at V and 7 bases at J, with 18 bases between. CDR3 nucleotide sequence: TGTGCCAGCTCTCAGGACTCCCGAGGATATGAAGCTTTCTTT. The encoded protein is CASSQDSRGYEAFF.

The J gene is TRBJ1-1, the V gene TRBV12-3 or TRBV12-4; D might be TRBD1 (5 bases). CDR3 length: 13 amino acids. V lost 2 bases, J lost 3 bases, and 7 bases lay in between. CDR3 region: CASSLQGDTEAFF. DNA of the CDR3: TGTGCCAGCAGTTTACAGGGAGACACTGAAGCTTTCTTT.

The chain recombines TRBV11-3 with TRBJ1-2, with 7 nucleotides matching TRBD1. Losses at the gene ends were 4 bases for V and 5 bases for J; bases not matched to a gene: 16. The CDR3 contains 17 residues. Germline V CDR1 and CDR2: SGHNT, YENEEA. The CDR3 loop is CASSSDRESGPNYGYTF. The CDR3, as DNA: TGTGCCAGCAGCTCAGACAGGGAGAGCGGACCGAATTATGGCTACACCTTC. Full variable domain (missing parts from reference TRBV11-3 and TRBJ1-2): EAGVVQSPRYKIIEKKQPVAFWCNPISGHNTLYWYLQNLGQGPELLIRYENEEAVDDSQLPKDRFSAERLKGVDSTLKIQPAELGDSAVYLCASSSDRESGPNYGYTFGSGTRLTVV.

The gene calls are TRBV6-5 and TRBJ1-4; a weak D match, TRBD1 (6 bases). This CDR3 has 16 residues. The V end lost 0 bases, the J end lost 2 bases, and 10 bases lay between the germline ends. Germline V lookup: CDR1 MNHEY, CDR2 SVGAGI. This CDR3 reads CASSYSFRGTNEKLFF. In nucleotides, the CDR3 is TGTGCCAGCAGTTACTCCTTCAGGGGTACTAATGAAAAACTGTTTTTT.

Remarks on this clone: Within the sample, other DNA sequences also encode this same CDR3. The gene calls are TRBV11-3 and TRBJ2-7; 7 nucleotides match TRBD2. The germline V gene has CDR1 SGHNT and CDR2 YENEEA. The ends lost 1 base at V and 0 bases at J; junction bases unmatched: 0. The CDR3 is 14 residues long. The DNA for the CDR3 is TGTGCCAGCAGCTTAGGCGGGGGCTCCTACGAGCAGTACTTC. Translating gives CASSLGGGSYEQYF.

The rearrangement links TRBV24-1 to TRBJ1-1, with 7 bases aligning to TRBD1. The CDR3 is made up of 13 amino acids. The V segment lost 12 bases and the J segment 3 bases; nucleotides outside the gene matches: 9. Looked up from germline, CDR1 is KGHDR and CDR2 is SFDVKD. The CDR3 region has the DNA TGTGCCGTCAGGAGACAGGGCGACACTGAAGCTTTCTTT. It encodes CAVRRQGDTEAFF.

This clone was observed once. The rearrangement joins TRBV27 to TRBJ2-1; 13 positions agree with TRBD2. Germline trimming cut 8 bases from V and 2 bases from J; bases unmatched to any gene: 9. Germline V gives CDR1 MNHEY, CDR2 SMNVEV (reference sequence). This CDR3 region has 17 residues. CDR3 residues: CASLRLAGGTTYNEQFF. CDR3 coding DNA: TGTGCCAGCCTAAGACTAGCGGGAGGAACGACCTACAATGAGCAGTTCTTC.

The chain combines TRBV9 with TRBJ1-1; D ambiguous. The germline CDR1 and CDR2 sequences are SGDLS and YYNGEE. CDR3 length: 12 amino acids. V lost 5 bases, J lost 4 bases, and 9 bases lay in between. CDR3 coding DNA: TGTGCCAGCAGTGGGTCGGGCACTGAAGCTTTCTTT. Translation gives CASSGSGTEAFF.

The table lists this clone with a count of one. This chain uses TRBV6-5 with TRBJ2-5; 7 nucleotides match TRBD2. CDR1 is MNHEY and CDR2 is SVGAGI in the germline V gene. The V segment lost 0 bases and the J segment 3 bases; nucleotides outside the gene matches: 1. The CDR3 sequence is 14 residues long. The CDR3: CASSYSGTKETQYF. The CDR3 nucleotides are TGTGCCAGCAGTTACTCTGGGACTAAAGAGACCCAGTACTTC.

The rearrangement links TRBV10-3 to TRBJ2-1; the D gene is possibly TRBD1 (5 bases). The CDR3 length is 16 residues. V lost 4 bases and J lost 6, with 19 bases in between. Germline V CDR1 and CDR2: ENHRY, SYGVKD. The CDR3 nucleotides read TGTGCCATCAGTGGGACCCGGCCTCAGGGCCTCAATGAGCAGTTCTTC. Translation gives CAISGTRPQGLNEQFF.

The CDR3 DNA follows: TGCGCCAGCAGCCAAGATTCGGCATCATCAGCAGCTTTCTTT. Amino acid sequence: CASSQDSASSAAFF. The chain links TRBV4-1 to TRBJ1-1; D unresolved. From germline, CDR1 is MGHRA and CDR2 YSYEKL. CDR3 length equals 14 residues. Trimming took 0 bases from V and 10 from J, leaving 15 bases between them.

This chain's CDR3 is CASSILTVPATNEKLFF. The CDR3 region has the DNA TGTGCCAGTAGTATTCTGACAGTTCCGGCAACTAATGAAAAACTGTTTTTT. The chain has TRBV19 and TRBJ1-4, with a tentative D call TRBD1 (5 bases). V was shortened by 3 bases and J by 0 bases, with 14 bases between the two germline ends. The CDR3 is 17 amino acids. Germline V gives CDR1 LNHDA, CDR2 SQIVND (reference sequence).

The gene calls are TRBV11-2 and TRBJ1-1, with TRBD1 matching over 9 bases. The CDR3 covers 15 residues. V lost 5 bases, J lost 4 bases, and 8 bases stayed unmatched. CDR1 is SGHAT and CDR2 is FQNNGV in the germline V gene. The CDR3 loop is CASSSYRGPGTEAFF. The CDR3 DNA follows: TGTGCCAGCAGCAGCTACAGGGGGCCTGGCACTGAAGCTTTCTTT.

The sample holds one count of this clone. This chain connects TRBV2 to TRBJ2-5, with 8 bases aligning to TRBD2. The V and J ends lost 6 bases and 6 bases, in that order; junction bases with no gene match: 9. Per the germline V gene, CDR1 is SNHLY and CDR2 is FYNNEI. The length of the CDR3 is 14 residues. CDR3 DNA: TGTGCCAGCAGCGCTCCCAGCGGGAGAAAGACCCAGTACTTC. Translated, it gives CASSAPSGRKTQYF.

The V and J genes are TRBV3-1 (or the pseudogene TRBV3-2) and TRBJ1-3; D gene uncertain. From germline, CDR1 is LGHDT and CDR2 YNNKEL (reference sequence). The CDR3 has 13 residues. The germline V and J ends were trimmed by 1 base and 4 bases, with 5 bases remaining between them. CDR3 DNA sequence: TGTGCCAGCAGCCAAGTCCGAGGAAACACCATATATTTT. This encodes CASSQVRGNTIYF.

V usage is TRBV12-3 or TRBV12-4 and J usage is TRBJ1-2; D is unclear. CDR3 size: 12 residues. Trimming pared 11 bases from V and 4 bases from J, leaving 14 bases between. Here the CDR3 reads CAAGLGSYGYTF. The CDR3 DNA sequence: TGTGCCGCGGGCTTGGGCAGCTATGGCTACACCTTC.

This chain links TRBV5-8 with TRBJ2-5; D is uncertain. The germline gives CDR1 SGHTS, CDR2 YDEGEE. Trimming stripped 0 bases from V and 2 bases from J, with 8 bases between. The CDR3 totals 14 residues. The CDR3 is CASSLAGRQETQYF. CDR3 nucleotides: TGTGCCAGCAGCTTGGCGGGCCGTCAAGAGACCCAGTACTTC.